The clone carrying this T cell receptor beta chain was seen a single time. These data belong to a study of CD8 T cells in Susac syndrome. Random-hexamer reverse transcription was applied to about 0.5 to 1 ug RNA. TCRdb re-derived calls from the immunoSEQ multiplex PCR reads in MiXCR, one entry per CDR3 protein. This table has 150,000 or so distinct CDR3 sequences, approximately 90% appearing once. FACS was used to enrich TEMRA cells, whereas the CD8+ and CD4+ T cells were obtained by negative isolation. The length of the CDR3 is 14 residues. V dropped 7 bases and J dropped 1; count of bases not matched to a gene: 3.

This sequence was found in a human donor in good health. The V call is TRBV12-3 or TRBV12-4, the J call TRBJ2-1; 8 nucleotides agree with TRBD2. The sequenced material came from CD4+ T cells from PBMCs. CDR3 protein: CASKSGGSYNEQFF. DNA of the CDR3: TGTGCCAGCAAAAGCGGGGGTTCCTACAATGAGCAGTTCTTC.